The 14 T cell receptor beta chains below all came from one sample that was sequenced in a study of read filtering for tumor transcriptome and immune sequencing. Molecular barcoded adaptors covering alpha/delta and beta/gamma chains were used on roughly 400 ng RNA. TCRdb analysed the reads with MiXCR anew, one entry per CDR3 protein. The table includes about 62,000 distinct CDR3 sequences, roughly 18% detected once. The sample taken for sequencing was a population of CD138-negative cells sorted from bone marrow. The receptors here all came from a donor over 35 with multiple myeloma.

This clonotype appeared many times. This chain links TRBV23-1 with TRBJ2-1, with D possibly TRBD1 on 6 matching bases. TRBV23-1 counts as an open reading frame of uncertain function. The CDR3 is 17 amino acids. The V gene lost 3 bases and the J gene lost 1 base, with 16 bases spanning the gap. The CDR3 DNA reads TGCGCCAGCAGTCATTATCCGGGACACATGTCCTACAATGAGCAGTTCTTC. The encoded protein is CASSHYPGHMSYNEQFF.

This chain connects TRBV5-1 to TRBJ1-5; 7 bases fit TRBD1. The V segment lost 4 bases and the J segment 3 bases; nucleotides outside the gene matches: 4. This CDR3 comprises 14 residues. CDR1 is SGHRS, CDR2 YFSETQ, per germline. The CDR3 region has the DNA TGCGCCAGCAGCCCAGGGGGTGCCAATCAGCCCCAGCATTTT. It encodes CASSPGGANQPQHF.

With respect to this clonotype: Given a much more abundant clone one base away, this may be a read error. The chain is built from TRBV7-2 and TRBJ2-3; TRBD2 aligns across 10 bases. The CDR3 spans 15 residues. Germline assignment: CDR1 SGHTA and CDR2 FQGNSA. CDR3 residues: CASSLGLAHADSQYF. As DNA, the CDR3 is TGTGCCAGCAGCTTGGGACTAGCGCATGCAGATTCGCAGTATTTT. The full variable domain, with the rest looked up from reference TRBV7-2 and TRBJ2-3, is GAGVSQSPSNKVTEKGKDVELRCDPISGHTALYWYRQSLGQGLEFLIYFQGNSAPDKSGLPSDRFSAERTGGSVSTLTIQRTQQEDSAVYLCASSLGLAHADSQYFGPGTRLTVL.

Turning to this clonotype: One end of the junction varies from germline; a read error may be responsible. V is TRBV9 and J is TRBJ2-1, with a weak D call TRBD2 (5 bases). Germline loops: CDR1 SGDLS, CDR2 YYNGEE. The CDR3 runs to 14 residues. The CDR3 nucleotides read TGTGCCGGCAGCGTAGACATGGGAGCTAATGAGCAGTTCTTC. Amino acids: CAGSVDMGANEQFF.

At least ten counts were recorded for this clonotype. V and J are TRBV28 and TRBJ1-6; D perhaps matches TRBD1 (5 bases). The length of the CDR3 is 14 residues. The germline V and J ends were trimmed by 9 bases and 6 bases, with 15 bases remaining between them. Germline V gene sequence: CDR1 MDHEN, CDR2 SYDVKM. The CDR3 protein is CARSRDQINSPLHF. CDR3 nucleotides: TGTGCCAGAAGCCGGGACCAGATTAATTCACCCCTCCACTTT.

The table lists this clonotype with many counts. V is TRBV28 and J is TRBJ1-1, with D tentatively TRBD1 (6 bases). Trimming took off 5 bases at V and 0 bases at J, with 13 bases between the two ends. The CDR3 covers 15 residues. The germline CDR1 and CDR2 sequences are MDHEN and SYDVKM. The CDR3 DNA is TGTGCCAGCAGTACCCGGGACAACATGAACACTGAAGCTTTCTTT. Residues: CASSTRDNMNTEAFF.

This clonotype was counted ten times or more. The chain combines TRBV20-1 with TRBJ2-3; 13 positions match TRBD2. V shed 3 bases, J shed 0 bases, and the junction held 9 bases outside the gene matches. The CDR3 runs 18 residues. Germline V gene lookup returns CDR1 DFQATT and CDR2 SNEGSKA (reference sequence). The CDR3: CSARTSGRPLTSTDTQYF. The CDR3 nucleotides are TGCAGTGCTAGGACTAGCGGGAGGCCACTTACTAGCACAGATACGCAGTATTTT.

The table lists this clonotype with many counts. This chain uses TRBV20-1 with TRBJ2-3; D uncertain. The CDR3 has 12 amino acids. V lost 3 bases, J lost 4 bases, and 8 bases lay in between. From germline, CDR1 is DFQATT and CDR2 SNEGSKA (reference sequence). The CDR3 coding sequence is TGCAGTGCTAGTCTTGACGCAGATACGCAGTATTTT. Translation gives CSASLDADTQYF.

This clonotype was seen repeatedly, ten times or more. The rearrangement links TRBV2 to TRBJ2-3, with D tentatively TRBD2 (5 bases). Germline loops: CDR1 SNHLY, CDR2 FYNNEI. This CDR3 has 15 residues. Trimming pared 4 bases from V and 2 bases from J, leaving 13 bases between. The CDR3, as DNA: TGTGCCAGCAGTGGGGGTAGCGCGTCCACAGATACGCAGTATTTT. Translating gives CASSGGSASTDTQYF. The variable domain in full, completed from reference TRBV2 and TRBJ2-3, reads EPEVTQTPSHQVTQMGQEVILRCVPISNHLYFYWYRQILGQKVEFLVSFYNNEISEKSEIFDDQFSVERPDGSNFTLKIRSTKLEDSAMYFCASSGGSASTDTQYFGPGTRLTVL.

This clonotype was seen a few times. A read error may be the cause here, since a much bigger clone is one base away. This chain connects TRBV29-1 to TRBJ2-3; D is perhaps TRBD2 (8 bases). CDR3 length: 16 residues. Germline CDR1 and CDR2: SQVTM and ANQGSEA. Trimming removed 4 bases at V and 4 bases at J, with 21 bases between. The CDR3 loop is CSVGRGPGLVADTQYF. DNA for the CDR3: TGCAGCGTTGGAAGGGGGCCGGGACTAGTTGCAGATACGCAGTATTTT.

This clonotype was detected ten times or more. The V and J genes are TRBV6-2 or TRBV6-3 and TRBJ2-2; D is uncertain. CDR1 is MNHEY and CDR2 is SVGEGT in the germline V gene. The CDR3 is 16 residues long. V lost 4 bases, J lost 0 bases, and 12 bases lay in between. This chain's CDR3 is CASSSSPGTNTGELFF. Written as DNA, the CDR3 is TGTGCCAGCAGTTCGTCTCCAGGAACGAACACCGGGGAGCTGTTTTTT.

This clonotype was counted at least ten times. The J gene is TRBJ2-7, the V gene TRBV29-1; D is ambiguous. The V end lost 2 bases, the J end lost 4 bases, and 9 bases lay between the germline ends. The CDR3 has 12 amino acids. Germline CDR1 SQVTM, CDR2 ANQGSEA. The CDR3 DNA reads as TGCAGCGTTGAATTGGGCAGTTACGAGCAGTACTTC. It specifies CSVELGSYEQYF.

This clonotype is a singleton in its sample. A junction boundary mismatches the germline segment, possibly from a read error. The chain combines TRBV2 with TRBJ2-6, with D unclear. Germline assignment: CDR1 SNHLY and CDR2 FYNNEI. The CDR3 spans 17 residues. The CDR3 sequence is CASSQFRTPSGDNVLTF. In DNA form, the CDR3 reads TGTGCCAGCAGCCAGTTTCGAACTCCCTCTGGGGACAACGTCCTGACTTTC.

In this sample, this clonotype turned up many times. V is TRBV13 and J is TRBJ2-5; tentative D call: TRBD1 (6 bases). Germline V lookup: CDR1 PRHDT, CDR2 FYEKMQ (reference sequence). The CDR3 contains 14 residues. The V and J ends lost 5 bases and 3 bases respectively, with 13 bases between them. The CDR3 DNA follows: TGTGCCAGCAGCACCCGGACAGCGGAAGAGACCCAGTACTTC. It codes for CASSTRTAEETQYF.